Listed here are 4 T cell receptor beta chains from one sample, sequenced in a study of T cell changes during pregnancy in multiple sclerosis. Here immunoSEQ multiplex PCR was the method, and the copy in TCRdb shows in-frame clones only, minus some. The profile shows 15,000 or so clones, 70% to 90% of them singletons. The material sequenced was CD8+ T cells from peripheral blood mononuclear cells, taken in the first trimester of pregnancy. The receptors come from a female donor with multiple sclerosis, enrolled in a pregnancy study.

The chain has TRBV10-2 and TRBJ1-1; D is uncertain. V gave up 5 bases and J gave up 5 bases, with 6 bases separating them. From germline, CDR1 is WSHSY and CDR2 SAAADI. CDR3 size: 11 residues. The CDR3 here is CASSLFTEAFF. The DNA for the CDR3 is TGCGCCAGCAGTCTATTTACTGAAGCTTTCTTT.

There are a few counts of this clone. V is TRBV5-4 and J is TRBJ2-5, with TRBD2 matching over 7 bases. The CDR3 covers 17 residues. V dropped 4 bases and J dropped 1; count of bases not matched to a gene: 13. The germline V gene encodes CDR1 SGHNT and CDR2 YYREEE (reference sequence). CDR3 amino acids: CASSERDGEIGQETQYF. The CDR3 DNA is TGTGCCAGCAGCGAGCGGGACGGAGAAATAGGCCAAGAGACCCAGTACTTC.

This rearrangement joins TRBV9 to TRBJ2-1, with TRBD2 identical over 8 bases. V was pared by 2 bases and J by 6 bases, with 1 base of the junction left unmatched. This CDR3 comprises 13 residues. Germline V gene sequence: CDR1 SGDLS, CDR2 YYNGEE. This CDR3 is CASSVGGGNEQFF. CDR3 nucleotide sequence: TGTGCCAGCAGCGTCGGGGGGGGCAATGAGCAGTTCTTC. Complete variable domain (other parts from reference TRBV9 and TRBJ2-1): DSGVTQTPKHLITATGQRVTLRCSPRSGDLSVYWYQQSLDQGLQFLIQYYNGEERAKGNILERFSAQQFPDLHSELNLSSLELGDSALYFCASSVGGGNEQFFGPGTRLTVL.

This clone is a singleton in its sample. The J gene is TRBJ2-3, the V gene TRBV10-3, with 10 nucleotides matching TRBD2. The ends lost 3 bases at V and 5 bases at J; junction bases unmatched: 5. The germline CDR1 and CDR2 sequences are ENHRY and SYGVKD. The CDR3 is made up of 15 amino acids. The CDR3 DNA sequence: TGTGCCATCAGTGACCCCAGCGGGGGGGGAGATACGCAGTATTTT. This sequence encodes CAISDPSGGGDTQYF.